The 25 T cell receptor beta chains in this list originate from one sample, sequenced in a study of Graves' ophthalmopathy and Graves' hyperthyroidism. The sequenced template was RNA, covering the TCR beta CDR3 region. The first-round RT-PCR employed HTBI primers together with the Qiagen OneStep RT-PCR kit. A multiplex PCR was then performed as the second round. One entry per CDR3 protein, called by TCRdb with MiXCR from the multiplex PCR reads. Of under 60,000 distinct CDR3 sequences listed, approximately 52% are singletons. The sample was peripheral blood. Receptors were obtained from an adult woman with Graves' ophthalmopathy.

This clonotype was found many times. The V and J genes are TRBV6-6 and TRBJ2-1; TRBD2 might be the D (5 bases). The CDR3 extends over 13 amino acids. The germline V gene encodes CDR1 MNHNY and CDR2 SVGAGI (reference sequence). V dropped 4 bases and J dropped 10 bases, with 14 bases sitting between them. CDR3 coding DNA: TGTGCCAGCAGTTCCTTGCGGGCTGACGAGCAGTTCTTC. This sequence encodes CASSSLRADEQFF.

The chain recombines TRBV5-1 with TRBJ2-3; TRBD1 agrees at 8 bases. This CDR3 contains 16 residues. With 2 bases clipped from V and 11 bases from J, the junction kept 16 bases outside the gene matches. CDR1 SGHRS and CDR2 YFSETQ come from the germline V gene. CDR3 sequence: CASSFGGGTGPNEQYF. CDR3 sequence (DNA): TGCGCCAGCAGCTTTGGGGGCGGGACAGGTCCAAATGAGCAGTATTTT.

This clonotype was seen ten or more times. The V call is TRBV4-3, the J call TRBJ2-3; the D call may be TRBD1 or TRBD2 (5 bases each). Germline V lookup: CDR1 LGHNA, CDR2 YSLEER. This CDR3 region has 14 residues. Deletions cut 1 base from V and 10 bases from J, with 15 bases between. The CDR3 coding sequence is TGCGCCAGCAGCCAAGTGGGGGTGGACGGGTCGCAGTATTTT. Its protein product is CASSQVGVDGSQYF.

V is TRBV11-2 and J is TRBJ1-1; TRBD1 matches 7 bases. Germline assignment: CDR1 SGHAT and CDR2 FQNNGV. The V segment lost 4 bases and the J segment 6 bases; nucleotides outside the gene matches: 8. This CDR3 is 14 amino acids long. The CDR3 DNA sequence: TGTGCCAGCAGCTCCACGACAGGGAGGGCTGAAGCTTTCTTT. It is translated as CASSSTTGRAEAFF.

This clonotype was seen just once. A read error may account for a junction end that differs from germline. The genes are TRBV6-1 and TRBJ2-4, with 9 positions matching TRBD2. Germline V CDR1 and CDR2: MNHNS, SASEGT. The CDR3 is 16 residues long. CDR3 bases: TGTGCCGGCAGAGCCCGACTAGCGGTGGCCAAAAACATTCAGTACTTC. Amino acids: CAGRARLAVAKNIQYF.

This clonotype has a count of ten or more. The chain recombines TRBV19 with TRBJ1-2; D perhaps matches TRBD1 (6 bases). CDR1 LNHDA and CDR2 SQIVND come from the germline V gene (reference sequence). Trimming took 3 bases from V and 8 from J, leaving 16 bases between them. CDR3 size: 14 residues. CDR3 sequence (DNA): TGTGCCAGTAGTATGAGGACAGCTCGAGGAGGCTACACCTTC. Its translation is CASSMRTARGGYTF.

The sample holds many counts of this clonotype. This chain links TRBV28 with TRBJ2-5; the D gene could be TRBD1 or TRBD2 (6 bases each). Germline CDR1 is MDHEN and CDR2 is SYDVKM. Trimming pared 4 bases from V and 2 bases from J, leaving 11 bases between. The CDR3 has 14 amino acids. CDR3 coding DNA: TGTGCCAGCAGTTATAGAGGGGGGCAAGAGACCCAGTACTTC. This sequence encodes CASSYRGGQETQYF. The whole variable domain, filled in from reference TRBV28 and TRBJ2-5, reads DVKVTQSSRYLVKRTGEKVFLECVQDMDHENMFWYRQDPGLGLRLIYFSYDVKMKEKGDIPEGYSVSREKKERFSLILESASTNQTSMYLCASSYRGGQETQYFGPGTRLLVL.

The chain links TRBV7-9 to TRBJ2-7; 9 bases map to TRBD2. The trim removed 4 bases at V and 0 bases at J, leaving 13 bases unmatched. CDR1 and CDR2 (germline): SEHNR, FQNEAQ (reference sequence). This CDR3 has 18 residues. Written as DNA, the CDR3 is TGTGCCAGCAGCTACTTAGTAGAGACTAGCGGTTACTCCTACGAGCAGTACTTC. Protein sequence: CASSYLVETSGYSYEQYF.

This clonotype showed up many times. The J gene is TRBJ1-2, the V gene TRBV2, with unresolved D. CDR3 length: 13 amino acids. Trimming stripped 8 bases from V and 6 bases from J, with 16 bases between. The germline V gene encodes CDR1 SNHLY and CDR2 FYNNEI. The CDR3 DNA reads as TGTGCCAGCCGACGGACGGTGATAGATGGCTACACCTTC. Translation: CASRRTVIDGYTF.

The V and J genes are TRBV4-2 and TRBJ1-6; TRBD1 matches 9 bases. The V gene's germline CDR1 is LGHNA and CDR2 YNFKEQ. The CDR3 is 14 amino acids. J gave up 8 bases and V 4 bases, and 3 bases lay outside the gene matches. CDR3 region: CASSRGQGDSPLHF. As DNA, the CDR3 is TGTGCCAGCAGCCGGGGACAGGGAGATTCACCCCTCCACTTT.

This clonotype appeared many times. The rearrangement links TRBV20-1 to TRBJ2-7; 10 positions match TRBD1. The CDR3 totals 15 residues. Germline trimming cut 7 bases from V and 4 bases from J; bases unmatched to any gene: 13. Germline loops: CDR1 DFQATT, CDR2 SNEGSKA (reference sequence). Here the CDR3 reads CSVGGQGGFLYEQYF. In nucleotides, the CDR3 is TGCAGTGTGGGAGGACAGGGGGGTTTTTTGTACGAGCAGTACTTC.

This clonotype was recorded at least ten times. J is TRBJ2-5 and V is TRBV9; no clear D. This CDR3 is built from 14 residues. V lost 0 bases, J lost 0 bases, and 6 bases lay in between. CDR1 is SGDLS and CDR2 is YYNGEE in the germline V gene. This chain's CDR3 is CASSVGPYQETQYF. Here the CDR3 DNA reads TGTGCCAGCAGCGTAGGGCCGTACCAAGAGACCCAGTACTTC.

Within the sample, this clonotype is medium-sized. The gene calls are TRBV25-1 and TRBJ1-3, with 7 bases lining up with TRBD1. V lost 7 bases to trimming and J lost 4 bases; unmatched junction nucleotides: 13. CDR1 and CDR2 from the germline V gene are MGHDK and SYGVNS. This CDR3 contains 16 residues. The CDR3 DNA reads as TGTGCCAGCAACCTGGACAGGACCGTTATCGGAAACACCATATATTTT. It yields the protein CASNLDRTVIGNTIYF.

This chain joins TRBV7-9 and TRBJ1-4; D is possibly TRBD1 (5 bases). Deletions cut 5 bases from V and 4 bases from J, with 26 bases between. Germline values: CDR1 SEHNR, CDR2 FQNEAQ (reference sequence). This CDR3 region has 19 residues. The CDR3 sequence is CASSPVGGPYGAGNEKLFF. In nucleotides, the CDR3 is TGTGCCAGCAGCCCCGTTGGGGGTCCCTACGGGGCTGGTAATGAAAAACTGTTTTTT.

With regard to this clonotype: Its ends do not fully match the called genes, so a read error is possible. The chain is built from TRBV4-1 and TRBJ2-1; 10 bases line up with TRBD2. This CDR3 region has 16 residues. Germline CDR1 MGHRA, CDR2 YSYEKL. The CDR3 DNA reads TGCGCCAGCAACCAAGATGGGACTAGCGCCTACAATGAGCAGTTCTTC. Translating gives CASNQDGTSAYNEQFF.

This clonotype showed up many times. V gene TRBV19 combines with J gene TRBJ2-5; 9 bases line up with TRBD1. V trimming: 4 bases; J trimming: 5 bases; junction bases outside the gene matches: 5. Germline V gene lookup returns CDR1 LNHDA and CDR2 SQIVND (reference sequence). CDR3 length: 14 amino acids. CDR3 region: CASSKTGGRETQYF. The CDR3 DNA is TGTGCCAGTAGTAAGACAGGGGGTAGGGAGACCCAGTACTTC.

The chain employs TRBV10-3 and TRBJ2-4; D is possibly TRBD2 (6 bases). Germline V gene data show CDR1 as ENHRY and CDR2 as SYGVKD. The CDR3 spans 14 residues. Trimming shortened V by 11 bases and J by 3 bases, and 17 bases separated the two germline ends. Written as DNA, the CDR3 is TGTGCCGCCAGTGCCTCCGGGAGCAAAAACATTCAGTACTTC. It codes for CAASASGSKNIQYF.

This clonotype was detected many times. The CDR3 spells CASTSIRDIYGYTF. As DNA, the CDR3 is TGTGCCAGCACCTCTATCCGGGACATCTATGGCTACACCTTC. This chain uses TRBV6-2 or TRBV6-3 with TRBJ1-2; the D gene is possibly TRBD1 (6 bases). The CDR3 extends over 14 amino acids. Per germline, CDR1 MNHEY and CDR2 SVGEGT. V lost 7 bases and J lost 4, with 16 bases in between.

The V and J genes are TRBV20-1 and TRBJ2-5, with 7 bases aligning to TRBD1. Per the germline V gene, CDR1 is DFQATT and CDR2 is SNEGSKA (reference sequence). The J segment lost 2 bases and the V segment lost 6 bases, leaving 12 bases of the junction unmatched. The CDR3 runs to 15 residues. The CDR3 sequence: CSATDRDEKQETQYF. The DNA for the CDR3 is TGCAGTGCAACTGACAGGGACGAGAAACAAGAGACCCAGTACTTC.

By proportion, this clonotype is medium-sized. V is TRBV29-1 and J is TRBJ2-7, with a weak D call TRBD1 (5 bases). Per germline, CDR1 SQVTM and CDR2 ANQGSEA. V lost 5 bases and J lost 2, with 10 bases in between. This CDR3 is 12 amino acids long. The CDR3 here is CSVNAGPYEQYF. CDR3 nucleotide sequence: TGCAGCGTTAATGCAGGGCCCTACGAGCAGTACTTC.

This clonotype is classed as medium-sized. The chain recombines TRBV20-1 with TRBJ2-7, with no clear D. The V gene lost 6 bases and the J gene lost 7 bases, with 10 bases spanning the gap. Germline CDR1 and CDR2: DFQATT and SNEGSKA (reference sequence). The CDR3 loop spans 10 amino acids. The CDR3, as DNA: TGCAGTGCCCGAAACGGGGAGCAGTACTTC. Protein product: CSARNGEQYF.

The table lists this clonotype with many counts. The V gene is TRBV5-6, the J gene TRBJ2-7, with 8 bases matching TRBD2. Trimming took 6 bases from V and 2 from J; bases not matched to a gene: 7. The CDR3 totals 14 residues. Germline assignment: CDR1 SGHDT and CDR2 YYEEEE. This CDR3 reads CASTRTSSPYEQYF. The CDR3 DNA sequence: TGTGCCAGCACCCGGACTAGCTCCCCCTACGAGCAGTACTTC.

V is TRBV30 and J is TRBJ2-5, with 10 bases lining up with TRBD1. V was clipped by 2 bases and J by 4 bases; unmatched bases: 7. The CDR3 length is 15 residues. Germline-derived CDR1 and CDR2 are GTSNPN and SVGIG (reference sequence). The CDR3 loop reads CAWSTTGGLRETQYF. The CDR3 DNA reads as TGTGCCTGGAGTACGACAGGGGGCTTGCGAGAGACCCAGTACTTC.

This clonotype was counted ten times or more. The V gene is TRBV19, the J gene TRBJ1-2; TRBD1 might be the D (6 bases). Deletions cut 8 bases from V and 4 bases from J, with 14 bases between. Germline CDR1 and CDR2: LNHDA and SQIVND (reference sequence). This CDR3 is built from 13 residues. This CDR3 is CASRQATGYGYTF. The CDR3 nucleotides read TGTGCCAGTCGACAGGCTACCGGCTATGGCTACACCTTC.

This chain's CDR3 is CSVEQGPADTQYF. CDR3 nucleotides: TGCAGCGTTGAACAGGGACCGGCAGATACGCAGTATTTT. V usage is TRBV29-1 and J usage is TRBJ2-3; either TRBD1 or TRBD2 may fit D (5 bases each). This CDR3 region has 13 residues. Germline V gene data show CDR1 as SQVTM and CDR2 as ANQGSEA. Trimming removed 2 bases from V and 4 bases from J, with 10 bases in between.